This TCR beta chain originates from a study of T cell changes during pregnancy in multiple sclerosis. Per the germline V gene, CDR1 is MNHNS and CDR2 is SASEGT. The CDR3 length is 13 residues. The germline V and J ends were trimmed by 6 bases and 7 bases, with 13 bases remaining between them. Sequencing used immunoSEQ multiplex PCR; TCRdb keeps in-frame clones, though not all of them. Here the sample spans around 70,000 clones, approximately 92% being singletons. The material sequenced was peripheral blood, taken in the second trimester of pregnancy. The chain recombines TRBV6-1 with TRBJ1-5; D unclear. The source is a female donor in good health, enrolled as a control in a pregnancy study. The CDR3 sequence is CASSLAWVQPQHF. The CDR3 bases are TGTGCCAGCAGCCTAGCATGGGTCCAGCCCCAGCATTTT.